These 11 T cell receptor beta chains share one sample of origin, sequenced in a study of control samples from healthy donors and cancer patients. Clones were read by immunoSEQ multiplex PCR, and TCRdb kept only the in-frame ones, dropping some. Among some 120,000 clones listed, about 90% were seen once. Sequenced input: blood. These receptors were obtained from a man aged 50 or older in good health.

This chain uses TRBV19 with TRBJ1-2; D call uncertain. The germline V and J ends were trimmed by 1 base and 8 bases, with 14 bases remaining between them. The V gene's germline CDR1 is LNHDA and CDR2 SQIVND (reference sequence). The CDR3 runs to 14 residues. The CDR3 DNA reads as TGTGCCAGTAGTATAGTCCCACCGGGAGGCGGCTACACCTTC. Its protein product is CASSIVPPGGGYTF. The full variable domain, completed using reference TRBV19 and TRBJ1-2, is DGGITQSPKYLFRKEGQNVTLSCEQNLNHDAMYWYRQDPGQGLRLIYYSQIVNDFQKGDIAEGYSVSREKKESFPLTVTSAQKNPTAFYLCASSIVPPGGGYTFGSGTRLTVV.

A few counts support this clone. The gene calls are TRBV9 and TRBJ2-1; 9 nucleotides align to TRBD1. V lost 0 bases and J lost 8; bases outside the gene matches: 3. The CDR3 is made up of 14 amino acids. Per the germline V gene, CDR1 is SGDLS and CDR2 is YYNGEE. The CDR3 loop is CASSVVGQGYEQFF. CDR3 sequence (DNA): TGTGCCAGCAGCGTAGTCGGACAGGGGTATGAGCAGTTCTTC.

The chain employs TRBV7-9 and TRBJ1-6; possibly TRBD1 for D (5 bases). This CDR3 is 13 amino acids long. Deletions cut 1 base from V and 10 bases from J, with 8 bases between. Germline assignment: CDR1 SEHNR and CDR2 FQNEAQ (reference sequence). This chain's CDR3 is CASSLGGVSPLHF. The CDR3, as DNA: TGTGCCAGCAGCTTAGGGGGGGTCTCACCCCTCCACTTT.

The V gene is TRBV10-3, the J gene TRBJ2-7; 7 bases match TRBD1. The V segment lost 10 bases and the J segment 2 bases; nucleotides outside the gene matches: 8. This CDR3 region has 13 residues. CDR1 ENHRY and CDR2 SYGVKD come from the germline V gene. The CDR3 DNA sequence: TGTGCCAACGGACAGGACCCTACCTACGAGCAGTACTTC. Translation gives CANGQDPTYEQYF.

The chain joins TRBV7-2 to TRBJ1-1, with 11 bases lining up with TRBD1. The CDR3 consists of 15 residues. Trimming at V came to 5 bases and at J to 8 bases, leaving 10 bases not matched to a gene. Germline CDR1 is SGHTA and CDR2 is FQGNSA. CDR3 nucleotides: TGTGCCAGCAGCCGGATGGGACAGGGGGGAGCCGAAGCTTTCTTT. Its translation: CASSRMGQGGAEAFF. The full variable domain, with the rest looked up from reference TRBV7-2 and TRBJ1-1, is GAGVSQSPSNKVTEKGKDVELRCDPISGHTALYWYRQSLGQGLEFLIYFQGNSAPDKSGLPSDRFSAERTGGSVSTLTIQRTQQEDSAVYLCASSRMGQGGAEAFFGQGTRLTVV.

This chain connects TRBV7-2 to TRBJ2-2, with D possibly matching TRBD1 (6 bases). The CDR3 length is 16 residues. V was cut by 1 base and J by 1 base, with 10 bases left in between. Looked up from germline, CDR1 is SGHTA and CDR2 is FQGNSA. This chain's CDR3 is CASSLDTGQNTGELFF. CDR3 bases: TGTGCCAGCAGCTTAGACACAGGGCAGAACACCGGGGAGCTGTTTTTT.

This clone is medium-sized in the sample. The chain couples TRBV4-3 to TRBJ2-7; 8 nucleotides agree with TRBD2. CDR1 and CDR2 from the germline V gene are LGHNA and YSLEER. Losses at the gene ends were 0 bases for V and 4 bases for J; bases not matched to a gene: 5. The CDR3 is 15 residues long. The CDR3 DNA sequence: TGCGCCAGCAGCCAAGAGTGGACTAGCACGTACGAGCAGTACTTC. Translating it yields CASSQEWTSTYEQYF.

This clone was counted once. V and J are TRBV18 and TRBJ2-6; D possibly corresponds to TRBD2 (5 bases). The germline V and J ends were trimmed by 2 bases and 3 bases, with 8 bases remaining between them. This CDR3 region has 15 residues. Germline-derived CDR1 and CDR2 are KGHSH and LQKENI. As DNA, the CDR3 is TGTGCCAGCTCACCATCGGGGTTTGGGGCCAACGTCCTGACTTTC. It codes for CASSPSGFGANVLTF. Using reference TRBV18 and TRBJ2-6 for the parts outside the CDR3, the full variable domain is NAGVMQNPRHLVRRRGQEARLRCSPMKGHSHVYWYRQLPEEGLKFMVYLQKENIIDESGMPKERFSAEFPKEGPSILRIQQVVRGDSAAYFCASSPSGFGANVLTFGAGSRLTVL.

J is TRBJ2-5 and V is TRBV21-1. TRBV21-1 is listed as a pseudogene. The CDR3 sequence is 13 residues long. The CDR3 spells CASSKRDQETQYF. CDR3 nucleotide sequence: TGTGCCAGCAGCAAAAGGGACCAAGAGACCCAGTACTTC.

This chain links TRBV7-6 with TRBJ1-1; D is undetermined. The CDR3 totals 15 residues. Trimming removed 1 base at V and 0 bases at J, with 9 bases between. Germline V CDR1 and CDR2: SGHVS, FNYEAQ. The CDR3 DNA reads as TGTGCCAGCAGCTTAGAGCCCGGGATGAACACTGAAGCTTTCTTT. This codes for CASSLEPGMNTEAFF.

The genes are TRBV9 and TRBJ2-2, with 9 bases fitting TRBD2. With 7 bases clipped from V and 7 bases from J, the junction kept 8 bases outside the gene matches. Germline loops: CDR1 SGDLS, CDR2 YYNGEE. This CDR3 is built from 14 residues. CDR3 sequence reads: CASAAGGQNGELFF. DNA of the CDR3: TGTGCCAGCGCCGCGGGGGGGCAGAACGGGGAGCTGTTTTTT.